Sequencing of this T cell receptor beta chain was carried out in a study of T cell repertoires in cytomegalovirus infection. Overall study context: Public TCR beta signature analysis indicated the presence of both CMV infection and matching HLA type. Study findings and constraints: The ex vivo response was dominated by HLA-C-restricted CMV-specific TCR beta clonotypes. CMV carriers having the relevant HLA were flagged by cumulative public TCR beta family frequency.

The sample holds many counts of this clonotype. Its specificity is not known. TCRdb called the reads again in MiXCR, with one record for every CDR3 protein. The data contain about 250,000 distinct CDR3 sequences, approximately 7% of them singletons. The CDR3 contains 13 residues. Germline CDR1 MGHDK, CDR2 SYGVNS. Trimming took 4 bases from V and 7 from J, leaving 13 bases between them. The sequencing input was PBMCs. The clonotype was recovered from a human donor in good health (CMV status not recorded). Some clones in this sample may be carry-over from other donors' samples. The genes are TRBV25-1 and TRBJ1-1, with D possibly matching TRBD1 (6 bases). The CDR3, as DNA: TGTGCCAGCAGTGTGGACAGCGCTCTTGAAGCTTTCTTT. It codes for CASSVDSALEAFF. The variable domain in full, with the rest retrieved from reference TRBV25-1 and TRBJ1-1, is EADIYQTPRYLVIGTGKKITLECSQTMGHDKMYWYQQDPGMELHLIHYSYGVNSTEKGDLSSESTVSRIRTEHFPLTLESARPSHTSQYLCASSVDSALEAFFGQGTRLTVV.